The 11 T cell receptor beta chains listed next were all sequenced from one sample in a study of blood T cell repertoires in COVID-19. Sequenced by immunoSEQ multiplex PCR; TCRdb stores in-frame clones only, minus some. The data contain about 210,000 clones, around nine tenths of them singletons. The sequenced material came from peripheral blood. The origin of the receptors is a man aged 55 to 70 with acute or convalescent COVID-19.

The rearrangement uses TRBV7-2 and TRBJ1-2; 11 positions agree with TRBD1. The CDR3 sequence is 18 residues long. Germline lookup yields CDR1 SGHTA and CDR2 FQGNSA. Germline trimming cut 0 bases from V and 6 bases from J; bases unmatched to any gene: 12. This chain's CDR3 is CASSLAHPGTGGKDGYTF. In DNA form, the CDR3 reads TGTGCCAGCAGCTTAGCACACCCCGGGACAGGGGGTAAGGATGGCTACACCTTC.

The chain links TRBV9 to TRBJ2-1; 8 nucleotides align to TRBD2. Germline V gene lookup returns CDR1 SGDLS and CDR2 YYNGEE. The CDR3 covers 15 residues. V lost 3 bases, J lost 4 bases, and 6 bases stayed unmatched. The CDR3 loop reads CASSAAGDRYNEQFF. The CDR3 nucleotides read TGTGCCAGCAGCGCAGCGGGGGATAGGTACAATGAGCAGTTCTTC.

The CDR3 DNA is TGTGCCAGCAGCGACAGGGGGCTGGGGACTGAAGCTTTCTTT. Amino acids: CASSDRGLGTEAFF. This chain connects TRBV3-1 (or the pseudogene TRBV3-2) to TRBJ1-1, with 10 bases aligning to TRBD1. From germline, CDR1 is LGHDT and CDR2 YNNKEL (reference sequence). V lost 5 bases and J lost 5; bases outside the gene matches: 5. This CDR3 region has 14 residues.

This rearrangement joins TRBV6-6 to TRBJ1-1; 8 bases agree with TRBD1. Germline CDR1 is MNHNY and CDR2 is SVGAGI (reference sequence). V lost 6 bases to trimming and J lost 1 base; unmatched junction nucleotides: 4. This CDR3 region has 14 residues. The CDR3 here is CASRSGTGNTEAFF. As DNA, the CDR3 is TGTGCCAGCAGGAGCGGGACAGGGAACACTGAAGCTTTCTTT.

This clone was seen just once. This chain uses TRBV4-2 with TRBJ2-1; 10 bases fit TRBD2. Unmatched junction bases numbered 12, after V lost 4 bases and J lost 12 bases. The V gene's germline CDR1 is LGHNA and CDR2 YNFKEQ. CDR3 length: 15 residues. The DNA of the CDR3 is TGTGCCAGCAGCCCCGTGGAAGCGGGGGGGCCGGGGCAGTTCTTC. Its translation is CASSPVEAGGPGQFF.

The chain employs TRBV7-2 and TRBJ2-7; TRBD1 might be the D (6 bases). The CDR3 extends over 15 amino acids. The V gene's germline CDR1 is SGHTA and CDR2 FQGNSA. Trimming took off 7 bases at V and 2 bases at J, with 18 bases between the two ends. Here the CDR3 DNA reads TGTGCCAGCACCTCCGGAGTACAGGGAACCTACGAGCAGTACTTC. Translated: CASTSGVQGTYEQYF.

A few counts support this clone. V gene TRBV7-9 combines with J gene TRBJ1-2; 7 bases map to TRBD1. The germline V gene has CDR1 SEHNR and CDR2 FQNEAQ (reference sequence). V shed 1 base and J 3 bases; nucleotides not matched to a gene: 5. The length of the CDR3 is 15 residues. CDR3 nucleotides: TGTGCCAGCAGCTTAGAAGAGGGGGCCCACTATGGCTACACCTTC. It specifies CASSLEEGAHYGYTF. The complete variable domain, with remaining parts taken from reference TRBV7-9 and TRBJ1-2, reads DTGVSQNPRHKITKRGQNVTFRCDPISEHNRLYWYRQTLGQGPEFLTYFQNEAQLEKSRLLSDRFSAERPKGSFSTLEIQRTEQGDSAMYLCASSLEEGAHYGYTFGSGTRLTVV.

V and J are TRBV6-2 or TRBV6-3 and TRBJ2-7, with a possible D match to TRBD2 (5 bases). Trimming shortened V by 5 bases and J by 4 bases, and 15 bases separated the two germline ends. The CDR3 is 14 amino acids. CDR1 is MNHEY and CDR2 is SVGEGT in the germline V gene. For the CDR3, the DNA is TGTGCCAGCAGTCCCGCCCGGGGAAAATACGAGCAGTACTTC. It yields the protein CASSPARGKYEQYF.

The chain employs TRBV18 and TRBJ1-2, with a weak D call TRBD1 (6 bases). V lost 4 bases, J lost 4 bases, and 13 bases lay in between. This CDR3 region has 14 residues. The germline V gene has CDR1 KGHSH and CDR2 LQKENI. The CDR3 nucleotides read TGTGCCAGCTCACGCCAGACAGGTCCCTATGGCTACACCTTC. This translates into CASSRQTGPYGYTF.

The rearrangement uses TRBV7-9 and TRBJ2-7, with D possibly TRBD2 on 6 matching bases. The CDR3 covers 15 residues. CDR1 SEHNR and CDR2 FQNEAQ come from the germline V gene (reference sequence). Trimming took off 1 base at V and 4 bases at J, with 14 bases between the two ends. The CDR3, as DNA: TGTGCCAGCAGCTTAGGTGGGGCGGGGAAGTACGAGCAGTACTTC. Protein: CASSLGGAGKYEQYF.

The chain has TRBV5-4 and TRBJ1-6; D possibly corresponds to TRBD1 (5 bases). Germline V gene lookup returns CDR1 SGHNT and CDR2 YYREEE (reference sequence). The CDR3 has 14 residues. V shed 2 bases and J shed 6 bases, with 9 bases lying between them. In DNA, the CDR3 is TGTGCCAGCAGCTTCGGGGGTAGTAATTCACCCCTCCACTTT. It specifies CASSFGGSNSPLHF.